The 2 T cell receptor beta chains below were found in one sample sequenced in a study of T cells in Graves' hyperthyroidism and ophthalmopathy. There were TCR beta CDR3 regions amplified from RNA transcripts. The HTBI set primed first-round TCR CDR3 RT-PCR. Each CDR3 protein gets one entry after TCRdb re-called the multiplex PCR reads with MiXCR. Of about 400,000 distinct CDR3 sequences in the sample, about 15% were seen once. The specimen sequenced was blood. The source of these receptors is a man aged 18 to 30 with Graves' ophthalmopathy.

This clonotype was detected ten times or more. The V call is TRBV20-1, the J call TRBJ1-2, with 8 bases identical to TRBD1. Trimming took 3 bases from V and 4 from J; bases not matched to a gene: 10. Germline V gene sequence: CDR1 DFQATT, CDR2 SNEGSKA (reference sequence). The CDR3 runs to 15 residues. The DNA for the CDR3 is TGCAGTGCTAGCCCGAGGACAGGGAATATCTATGGCTACACCTTC. It yields the protein CSASPRTGNIYGYTF.

The V and J genes are TRBV30 and TRBJ2-7, with 9 bases identical to TRBD1. V shed 5 bases and J 2 bases; nucleotides not matched to a gene: 4. CDR3 length: 13 residues. The germline V gene has CDR1 GTSNPN and CDR2 SVGIG (reference sequence). This CDR3 reads CAWDRGSPYEQYF. The CDR3 DNA reads TGTGCCTGGGACAGGGGGTCCCCCTACGAGCAGTACTTC. Full variable domain (remainder filled in from reference TRBV30 and TRBJ2-7): SQTIHQWPATLVQPVGSPLSLECTVEGTSNPNLYWYRQAAGRGLQLLFYSVGIGQISSEVPQNLSASRPQDRQFILSSKKLLLSDSGFYLCAWDRGSPYEQYFGPGTRLTVT.